This T cell receptor beta chain was sequenced during a study of blood T cell repertoires in COVID-19. Study-wide context: In each case, the material was cDNA or gDNA derived from T cells, B-cell-depleted T cells, or PBMCs.

In the authors' workflow: The authors estimated nucleated cell counts from reference gene primer amplification. TCRdb's copy holds only in-frame clones and misses some; the assay was immunoSEQ multiplex PCR. V, J and clone size reflect that table, while D and trimming were determined from the DNA. The sample holds about 130,000 clones, 83% seen once. The CDR3 spans 16 residues. Trimming removed 5 bases at V and 0 bases at J, with 15 bases between. Germline V CDR1 and CDR2: SGHAT, FQNNGV. This chain connects TRBV11-2 to TRBJ2-3, with D perhaps TRBD1 (6 bases). The TCR was taken from a man aged 30 to 45 who had recovered from COVID-19. Specimen: PBMCs or T cells enriched from blood (not recorded which). The CDR3 sequence: CASSPKGETSTDTQYF. The CDR3 DNA reads TGTGCCAGCAGCCCAAAGGGGGAGACTAGCACAGATACGCAGTATTTT.